This TCR beta chain was documented in a study of T cells after yellow fever vaccination. Study context: Fractions with few cells were prepared using SMART-Seq v4 Ultra Low Input. Study observations and caveats: The secondary response was weaker but peaked faster, day 5 versus 15.

Template switching with 5'RACE generated the TCR cDNA and added a universal primer site and UMIs. TCRdb passed the 5' RACE reads through MiXCR, listing each CDR3 protein once. The sample holds about 320,000 distinct CDR3 sequences, around 7% seen once. Notes on this clonotype: What it recognizes is unknown.

The material was PBMCs, obtained 35 to 50 days after the first yellow fever vaccination. This TCR was recovered from a man aged 18-30 years who received the YFV17D yellow fever vaccine.

The CDR3 spells CASSLAYRSNEKLFF. The CDR3 nucleotides read TGCGCCAGCAGCTTGGCGTACAGATCAAATGAAAAACTGTTTTTT. The chain combines TRBV5-1 with TRBJ1-4; D is uncertain. In germline, CDR1 is SGHRS, CDR2 YFSETQ. V lost 0 bases to trimming and J lost 5 bases, with 11 bases between them. The CDR3 covers 15 residues.